Detailed here is one TCR beta chain. This sample is drawn from a study of T cells in Graves' hyperthyroidism and ophthalmopathy. The CDR3 regions of TCR beta were amplified from RNA transcripts. TCR CDR3 regions were first amplified by RT-PCR with HTBI primers. TCRdb reprocessed the multiplex PCR reads with MiXCR, giving one entry per CDR3 protein. The sample holds some 560,000 distinct CDR3 sequences, 14% seen once. This CDR3 comprises 13 residues. V was shortened by 3 bases and J by 4 bases, with 11 bases between the two germline ends. Germline V gene lookup returns CDR1 SGHDT and CDR2 YYEEEE. The origin of this receptor is a woman aged 40 to 55 with Graves' hyperthyroidism. This rearrangement joins TRBV5-6 to TRBJ2-7; D is uncertain. Sequencing was performed on blood. CDR3 nucleotides: TGTGCCAGCAGCTCAAATTCTCTGTACGAGCAGTACTTC. Its translation is CASSSNSLYEQYF.